This T cell receptor (beta chain) was sequenced during a study of T-cell reconstitution after alpha-beta-depleted transplantation in children. The CDR3 has 14 residues. For TCRbeta, the library was prepared with unique molecular identifiers. TCRdb ran MiXCR on the PCR reads and lists one entry per CDR3 protein. The sample has around 530,000 distinct CDR3 sequences; approximately 30% are singletons. V and J are TRBV21-1 and TRBJ2-7; TRBD1, as called in the table, went unchecked against the DNA. TRBV21-1 represents a pseudogene. The clonotype originates from a human donor who donated a stem cell graft to a child with aplastic anemia. The sample in question was PBMCs from the stem cell graft donor, obtained from the stem cell graft. DNA of the CDR3: TGTGCCAGCAGCATTCCGGACAGGCTGTACGAGCAGTACGTC. Translation: CASSIPDRLYEQYV.